This T cell receptor beta chain came from a study of blood T cell repertoires in COVID-19 (dated by TCRdb to between 2020 and 2021). Background on the whole study: Samples from collaborators originated in the United States, Italy and Spain and spanned both the acute and convalescent phases of COVID-19. The prospective study material was composed of cDNA or gDNA derived from T cells, B-cell-depleted T cells, or PBMCs. Subjects who had been exposed to COVID-19, were actively infected with it, or had recovered from it provided the deeply sampled blood TCRbeta repertoires that made up the dataset. The repertoires were made available in a free public database intended to serve as a resource for research on the immune response to SARS-CoV-2. Samples came from the ongoing ImmuneRACE study (first 160 participants) plus 1,254 subjects from 6 global collaborators. The sample metadata nearly always contained a de-identified subject ID, COVID-19 status, age in years and sex. Where available, HLA class I and class II types were obtained from metadata supplied by the sample provider rather than from assay-based typing. The study at large found these results: The amount of clinical and demographic metadata varied by source and participant and was provided uncurated.

TCRbeta CDR3 regions were amplified from genomic DNA using the immunoSEQ Assay, a bias-controlled multiplex PCR. In the original analysis: Within the assay, amplification of reference gene primers was used to estimate how many nucleated cells each sample contained. To quantify the absolute abundance of each unique TCRbeta CDR3 rearrangement, sequence reads were collapsed and filtered. For each sample, productive Simpson clonality was calculated as the square root of Simpson's diversity index over productive rearrangements. Here the immuneACCESS table is served through TCRdb, limited to in-frame sequences with V and J called. Missing clones are a known gap in these copies; in checked studies unresolved V genes cover under half, and the rest lacks a known reason. V and J calls plus clone size are reproduced from that table; the DNA served to infer D and trimming. This sample has about 310,000 clones in its table, and roughly 91% of those were observed once. The ten largest clones take up 1% of the sample.

Trimming takes 4 bases from V and 5 bases from J, and the germline ends sit 12 bases apart. Its CDR3 holds 13 amino acids, cysteine through phenylalanine. The entry retains the CDR3 DNA only, 39 bases that are in frame from base 1. CDR1 and CDR2 (SGHRS, YFSETQ) derive from the germline V gene. Collaborating institutions collected whole blood in K2EDTA tubes following their own protocols. For TCRbeta analysis, collaborators shipped samples in one of three forms: frozen whole blood, isolated PBMCs, or DNA extracted from either of those sample types. For this clone: What antigen it recognizes has not been identified. Per-base qualities were not stored, and no clone one base away is much larger.

The rearrangement joined TRBV5-1 to TRBJ2-5; the D gene is unclear. Material for sequencing was peripheral blood. This sequence originates from a man aged 50 or older with active or convalescent COVID-19. The DNA is TGCGCCAGCAGCAACCTAGGTGAGGAGACCCAGTACTTC. This yields the protein CASSNLGEETQYF.